Each of the 26 T cell receptor beta chains below was sequenced from the same sample in a study of T cells in Graves' hyperthyroidism and ophthalmopathy. Researchers took RNA transcripts and amplified the TCR beta CDR3 regions from them. HTBI primers were used for first-round RT-PCR of the TCR CDR3. TCRdb called the multiplex PCR reads again in MiXCR, with one record for every CDR3 protein. The sample has 620,000 or so distinct CDR3 sequences, roughly 15% seen once; the top ten hold about an eighth. Sequences were obtained from blood. These receptors were obtained from a woman in her forties or fifties with Graves' ophthalmopathy.

This clonotype was counted many times. This chain connects TRBV7-2 to TRBJ1-2; no clear D. The CDR3 has 13 residues. The germline V and J ends were trimmed by 4 bases and 2 bases, with 8 bases remaining between them. From germline, CDR1 is SGHTA and CDR2 FQGNSA. Here the CDR3 reads CASSSTANYGYTF. The DNA for the CDR3 is TGTGCCAGCAGCTCGACCGCGAACTATGGCTACACCTTC.

Turning to this clonotype: A read error may explain this, as a much larger clone is one base away. The chain couples TRBV4-2 to TRBJ1-5, with D possibly TRBD1 on 5 matching bases. The CDR3 consists of 16 residues. V was cut by 0 bases and J by 5 bases, with 14 bases left in between. Germline lookup yields CDR1 LGHNA and CDR2 YNFKEQ. The CDR3 sequence: CASSQEAGRKDQPQHF. CDR3 sequence (DNA): TGTGCCAGCAGCCAAGAAGCGGGACGTAAAGATCAGCCCCAGCATTTT.

Many counts were recorded for this clonotype. The chain employs TRBV3-1 and TRBJ2-1; a possible D gene is TRBD2 (5 bases). The V and J ends lost 1 base and 2 bases respectively, with 18 bases between them. The germline V gene encodes CDR1 LGHDT and CDR2 YNNKEL (reference sequence). The CDR3 is 18 amino acids. The CDR3 reads CASSQVSDGLPAYNEQFF. In DNA form, the CDR3 reads TGTGCCAGCAGCCAAGTGTCCGATGGACTCCCAGCCTACAATGAGCAGTTCTTC.

The sample holds many counts of this clonotype. CDR3 bases: TGTGCCAGCAGCCACGGGGAGAACTACGAGCAGTACTTC. Translating it yields CASSHGENYEQYF. The chain joins TRBV5-8 to TRBJ2-7; tentatively, D is TRBD2 (5 bases). Trimming took off 4 bases at V and 3 bases at J, with 11 bases between the two ends. Germline V gene sequence: CDR1 SGHTS, CDR2 YDEGEE. The CDR3 has 13 residues.

This clonotype has a handful of counts. CDR3 nucleotide sequence: TGCGCCAGCAGCCAAGAGGGGAGGGACTATGGCTACACCTTC. It is translated as CASSQEGRDYGYTF. The V and J genes are TRBV4-3 and TRBJ1-2; D unclear. The CDR3 runs to 14 residues. Germline CDR1 is LGHNA and CDR2 is YSLEER. The V gene lost 0 bases and the J gene lost 3 bases, with 8 bases spanning the gap.

The J gene is TRBJ1-2, the V gene TRBV2, with 9 bases aligning to TRBD1. This CDR3 is built from 13 residues. Trimming cost V 11 bases and J 3 bases; bases outside gene matches: 7. Germline-derived CDR1 and CDR2 are SNHLY and FYNNEI. In DNA form, the CDR3 reads TGTGCCGCGCGCCGGACAGGGGACTATGGCTACACCTTC. Encoded protein: CAARRTGDYGYTF. Drawing the rest from reference TRBV2 and TRBJ1-2, the complete variable domain is EPEVTQTPSHQVTQMGQEVILRCVPISNHLYFYWYRQILGQKVEFLVSFYNNEISEKSEIFDDQFSVERPDGSNFTLKIRSTKLEDSAMYFCAARRTGDYGYTFGSGTRLTVV.

This clonotype appeared many times. The chain has TRBV20-1 and TRBJ2-3, with D possibly being TRBD1 (5 bases). This CDR3 comprises 15 residues. V dropped 3 bases and J dropped 0 bases, with 13 bases sitting between them. Germline-derived CDR1 and CDR2 are DFQATT and SNEGSKA (reference sequence). The CDR3 DNA follows: TGCAGTGCTAGTATCCTGGACACCAGCACAGATACGCAGTATTTT. Residues: CSASILDTSTDTQYF.

This clonotype came up a few times. The J gene is TRBJ1-6, the V gene TRBV5-6; the D is unclear. Looked up from germline, CDR1 is SGHDT and CDR2 is YYEEEE. Trimming pared 3 bases from V and 9 bases from J, leaving 7 bases between. The CDR3 is made up of 12 amino acids. This chain's CDR3 is CASSSEVSPLHF. The CDR3 region has the DNA TGTGCCAGCAGCTCGGAGGTTTCACCCCTCCACTTT.

This clonotype showed up many times. This chain uses TRBV6-1 with TRBJ2-2; TRBD1 agrees at 7 bases. Germline assignment: CDR1 MNHNS and CDR2 SASEGT. This CDR3 spans 16 amino acids. V shed 5 bases, J shed 1 base, and the junction held 7 bases outside the gene matches. CDR3 residues: CASSLGTAMNTGELFF. In DNA form, the CDR3 reads TGTGCCAGCAGTTTAGGGACAGCCATGAACACCGGGGAGCTGTTTTTT.

V usage is TRBV28 and J usage is TRBJ1-1, with D unclear. The V end lost 5 bases, the J end lost 5 bases, and 12 bases lay between the germline ends. The germline V gene has CDR1 MDHEN and CDR2 SYDVKM. This CDR3 comprises 13 residues. CDR3 DNA sequence: TGTGCCAGCAGTAACCGGTTTGGGACTGAAGCTTTCTTT. It specifies CASSNRFGTEAFF.

This clonotype has just a few counts. The chain recombines TRBV29-1 with TRBJ2-4; possibly TRBD1 or TRBD2 for D (5 bases each). CDR3 length equals 15 residues. Germline CDR1 reads SQVTM; CDR2 reads ANQGSEA. Between the trimmed V and J ends, which lost 6 bases and 0 bases, there was a span of 15 bases. Written as DNA, the CDR3 is TGCAGCGTCCTGTGGGAGAGGGGAGCCAAAAACATTCAGTACTTC. This codes for CSVLWERGAKNIQYF.

In this sample, this clonotype turned up many times. The chain uses TRBV5-1 and TRBJ2-3; the D gene is possibly TRBD2 (6 bases). CDR3 length: 19 residues. Trimming removed 0 bases from V and 0 bases from J, with 20 bases in between. Germline-derived CDR1 and CDR2 are SGHRS and YFSETQ. CDR3 sequence: CASSLGIHLGDSSTDTQYF. The DNA of the CDR3 is TGCGCCAGCAGCTTGGGAATCCACCTTGGGGACTCGAGCACAGATACGCAGTATTTT.

CDR3 sequence (DNA): TGTGCCAGCAGCGCATGGACTAGCTCGTACCAAGAGACCCAGTACTTC. It codes for CASSAWTSSYQETQYF. The rearrangement joins TRBV7-2 to TRBJ2-5; TRBD2 agrees at 8 bases. Germline CDR1 SGHTA, CDR2 FQGNSA. The CDR3 runs to 16 residues. V lost 5 bases to trimming and J lost 0 bases; unmatched junction nucleotides: 8.

V gene TRBV15 combines with J gene TRBJ2-7, with 7 bases fitting TRBD2. V gave up 8 bases and J gave up 7 bases; unmatched junction bases: 11. The CDR3 is 13 amino acids. Germline V gene sequence: CDR1 LNHNV, CDR2 YYDKDF (reference sequence). The CDR3 DNA sequence: TGTGCCACCGCGCCCGGACTAGTTGAAGAGCAGTACTTC. Its protein is CATAPGLVEEQYF.

This clonotype appeared many times. The V and J genes are TRBV28 and TRBJ2-5; 10 bases agree with TRBD2. V shed 5 bases, J shed 5 bases, and the junction held 8 bases outside the gene matches. The germline CDR1 and CDR2 sequences are MDHEN and SYDVKM. CDR3 length: 15 residues. The CDR3 here is CASSQREGLAETQYF. CDR3 sequence (DNA): TGTGCCAGCAGTCAGCGGGAGGGCCTTGCCGAGACCCAGTACTTC.

Here the CDR3 reads CASSASSGELFF. The CDR3 nucleotides are TGTGCCAGCAGCGCCTCCTCCGGGGAGCTGTTTTTT. The gene calls are TRBV9 and TRBJ2-2; D remains unclear. The CDR3 consists of 12 residues. The germline V and J ends were trimmed by 3 bases and 6 bases, with 6 bases remaining between them. The germline CDR1 and CDR2 sequences are SGDLS and YYNGEE.

This clonotype turned up a few times. The chain has TRBV9 and TRBJ1-1; D is possibly TRBD1 (5 bases). This CDR3 is 14 amino acids long. V lost 4 bases, J lost 0 bases, and 10 bases lay in between. Germline CDR1 reads SGDLS; CDR2 reads YYNGEE. The CDR3 region has the DNA TGTGCCAGCAGCATACAGGAAATGAACACTGAAGCTTTCTTT. It yields the protein CASSIQEMNTEAFF.

This clonotype was observed at least ten times. The chain uses TRBV5-1 and TRBJ1-4; D remains ambiguous. The CDR3 loop spans 15 amino acids. The V and J ends lost 4 bases and 0 bases respectively, with 10 bases between them. Germline V gene lookup returns CDR1 SGHRS and CDR2 YFSETQ. CDR3 sequence reads: CASSRPDATNEKLFF. Here the CDR3 DNA reads TGCGCCAGCAGCAGACCAGATGCAACTAATGAAAAACTGTTTTTT.

The chain joins TRBV5-4 to TRBJ2-1; D is uncertain. In germline, CDR1 is SGHNT, CDR2 YYREEE (reference sequence). V dropped 0 bases and J dropped 9 bases, with 10 bases sitting between them. The CDR3 totals 13 residues. DNA for the CDR3: TGTGCCAGCAGCTTGGTTGGAGTACGTGAGCAGTTCTTC. Its translation: CASSLVGVREQFF. Filled out from reference TRBV5-4 and TRBJ2-1, the complete variable domain reads ETGVTQSPTHLIKTRGQQVTLRCSSQSGHNTVSWYQQALGQGPQFIFQYYREEENGRGNFPPRFSGLQFPNYSSELNVNALELDDSALYLCASSLVGVREQFFGPGTRLTVL.

This clonotype has more than one count but fewer than ten. The CDR3 DNA reads TGTGCCAGCAGCTTGCAGGGGTTGAGCTCCTACAATGAGCAGTTCTTC. Protein product: CASSLQGLSSYNEQFF. The chain uses TRBV7-6 and TRBJ2-1; the D gene is possibly TRBD1 (6 bases). V was clipped by 3 bases and J by 0 bases, with 12 bases between them. Germline V lookup: CDR1 SGHVS, CDR2 FNYEAQ. The length of the CDR3 is 16 residues.

Many counts were recorded for this clonotype. This sequence joins TRBV28 and TRBJ1-5, with no clear D. The CDR3 sequence is 16 residues long. Germline values: CDR1 MDHEN, CDR2 SYDVKM. V was clipped by 4 bases and J by 0 bases, with 13 bases between them. The CDR3 sequence is CASSSRTTYSNQPQHF. The CDR3 DNA follows: TGTGCCAGCAGTTCCCGGACGACGTATAGCAATCAGCCCCAGCATTTT.

This clonotype came up many times. The chain joins TRBV4-2 to TRBJ2-7; D possibly corresponds to TRBD2 (5 bases). In germline, CDR1 is LGHNA, CDR2 YNFKEQ. The CDR3 covers 15 residues. Trimming left V 2 bases short and J 6 bases short, with 17 bases between. CDR3 DNA sequence: TGTGCCAGCAGCCAATCTAGCCTTGGGGTCGGCGAGCAGTACTTC. Residues: CASSQSSLGVGEQYF.

The chain's CDR3 is CASRGTSPYEQYF. The CDR3, as DNA: TGTGCCAGCAGAGGGACTAGTCCCTACGAGCAGTACTTC. The chain combines TRBV6-2 or TRBV6-3 with TRBJ2-7, with 8 bases fitting TRBD2. V shed 6 bases and J 2 bases; nucleotides not matched to a gene: 3. The CDR3 is 13 residues long. CDR1 is MNHEY, CDR2 SVGEGT, per germline.

This clonotype was observed at least ten times. This rearrangement joins TRBV11-1 to TRBJ2-1, with TRBD2 matching over 9 bases. The CDR3 is 16 amino acids. Trimming removed 5 bases from V and 5 bases from J; junction bases left unmatched: 10. Germline loops: CDR1 SGHAT, CDR2 FQDESV (reference sequence). The DNA for the CDR3 is TGTGCCAGCAGCCGACGCGGAGTAGCGGGAGACAATGAGCAGTTCTTC. The encoded protein is CASSRRGVAGDNEQFF.

This clonotype was counted only a few times. The CDR3 is CSVAGHRGITEAFF. CDR3 bases: TGCAGCGTTGCAGGACACAGGGGGATCACTGAAGCTTTCTTT. The chain employs TRBV29-1 and TRBJ1-1; 8 bases map to TRBD1. Germline-derived CDR1 and CDR2 are SQVTM and ANQGSEA. The CDR3 totals 14 residues. V was pared by 4 bases and J by 4 bases, with 8 bases of the junction left unmatched. The entire variable domain, with the rest obtained from reference TRBV29-1 and TRBJ1-1, is as follows: SAVISQKPSRDICQRGTSLTIQCQVDSQVTMMFWYRQQPGQSLTLIATANQGSEATYESGFVIDKFPISRPNLTFSTLTVSNMSPEDSSIYLCSVAGHRGITEAFFGQGTRLTVV.

The gene calls are TRBV10-3 and TRBJ2-4; tentatively, D is TRBD2 (6 bases). Germline V gives CDR1 ENHRY, CDR2 SYGVKD. Between the trimmed V and J ends, which lost 10 bases and 2 bases, there was a span of 21 bases. This CDR3 has 16 amino acids. The DNA for the CDR3 is TGTGCCACCAAAGGCGGGACTCGGATTTCCAAAAACATTCAGTACTTC. Amino acids: CATKGGTRISKNIQYF.